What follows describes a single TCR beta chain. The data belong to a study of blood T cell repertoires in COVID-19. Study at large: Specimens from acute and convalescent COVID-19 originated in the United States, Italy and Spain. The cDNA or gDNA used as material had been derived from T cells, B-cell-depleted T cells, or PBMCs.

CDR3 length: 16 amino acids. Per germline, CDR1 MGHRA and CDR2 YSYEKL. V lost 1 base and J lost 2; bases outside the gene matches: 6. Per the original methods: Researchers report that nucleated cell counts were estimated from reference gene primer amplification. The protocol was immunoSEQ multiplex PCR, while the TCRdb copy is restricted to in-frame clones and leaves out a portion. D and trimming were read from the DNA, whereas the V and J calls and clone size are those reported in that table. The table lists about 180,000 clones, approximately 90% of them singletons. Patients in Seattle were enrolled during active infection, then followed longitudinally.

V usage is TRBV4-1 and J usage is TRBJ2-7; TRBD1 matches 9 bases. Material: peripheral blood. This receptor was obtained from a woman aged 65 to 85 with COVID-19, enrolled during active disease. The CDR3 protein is CASSQVLTGGAYEQYF. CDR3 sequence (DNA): TGCGCCAGCAGCCAAGTATTAACAGGGGGCGCCTACGAGCAGTACTTC.